Listed below are T cell receptor beta chains from one sample, sequenced in a study of CXCR3-negative and CXCR3-positive naive CD8 T cells. TCRdb reprocessed the 5' RACE reads and keeps a single row for each CDR3 protein, giving no DNA. In all, the sample yields 40,000 to 45,000 distinct CDR3 sequences. Sequenced: memory CD8+ T cells from blood. These receptors originate from a human donor in good health. Some clones in this sample may be carry-over from other donors' samples. Each CDR3 is given with its conserved first and last residue. Size is stated for part of the rows, as once, few or many counts, or as a class when the clone is expanded.

j_call v_call clone_size cdr3_aa
TRBJ2-7 TRBV12-3/TRBV12-4 . CASSFAGLSYEQYF
TRBJ2-4 TRBV19 . CASSIDGQGNIQYF
TRBJ2-1 TRBV4-3 . CASSGRGGTFLSYNEQFF
TRBJ2-3 TRBV4-3 . CASSQEFRLPDTQYF
TRBJ2-3 TRBV13 . CASPQPDRRADTQYF
TRBJ1-1 TRBV5-6 . CASSPGQGAWVGTEAFF
TRBJ2-5 TRBV7-9 . CASSSLRDQETQYF
TRBJ2-7 TRBV7-9 . CASSSGQYEQYF
TRBJ1-1 TRBV4-2 . CASSPGVEAFF
TRBJ2-1 TRBV29-1 medium-sized CSVQGYNEQFF
TRBJ2-1 TRBV20-1 . CSAADLGDEQFF
TRBJ2-7 TRBV7-2 . CASSLVVGGQGEQYF
TRBJ1-1 TRBV6-5 . CASSYGRNTEAFF